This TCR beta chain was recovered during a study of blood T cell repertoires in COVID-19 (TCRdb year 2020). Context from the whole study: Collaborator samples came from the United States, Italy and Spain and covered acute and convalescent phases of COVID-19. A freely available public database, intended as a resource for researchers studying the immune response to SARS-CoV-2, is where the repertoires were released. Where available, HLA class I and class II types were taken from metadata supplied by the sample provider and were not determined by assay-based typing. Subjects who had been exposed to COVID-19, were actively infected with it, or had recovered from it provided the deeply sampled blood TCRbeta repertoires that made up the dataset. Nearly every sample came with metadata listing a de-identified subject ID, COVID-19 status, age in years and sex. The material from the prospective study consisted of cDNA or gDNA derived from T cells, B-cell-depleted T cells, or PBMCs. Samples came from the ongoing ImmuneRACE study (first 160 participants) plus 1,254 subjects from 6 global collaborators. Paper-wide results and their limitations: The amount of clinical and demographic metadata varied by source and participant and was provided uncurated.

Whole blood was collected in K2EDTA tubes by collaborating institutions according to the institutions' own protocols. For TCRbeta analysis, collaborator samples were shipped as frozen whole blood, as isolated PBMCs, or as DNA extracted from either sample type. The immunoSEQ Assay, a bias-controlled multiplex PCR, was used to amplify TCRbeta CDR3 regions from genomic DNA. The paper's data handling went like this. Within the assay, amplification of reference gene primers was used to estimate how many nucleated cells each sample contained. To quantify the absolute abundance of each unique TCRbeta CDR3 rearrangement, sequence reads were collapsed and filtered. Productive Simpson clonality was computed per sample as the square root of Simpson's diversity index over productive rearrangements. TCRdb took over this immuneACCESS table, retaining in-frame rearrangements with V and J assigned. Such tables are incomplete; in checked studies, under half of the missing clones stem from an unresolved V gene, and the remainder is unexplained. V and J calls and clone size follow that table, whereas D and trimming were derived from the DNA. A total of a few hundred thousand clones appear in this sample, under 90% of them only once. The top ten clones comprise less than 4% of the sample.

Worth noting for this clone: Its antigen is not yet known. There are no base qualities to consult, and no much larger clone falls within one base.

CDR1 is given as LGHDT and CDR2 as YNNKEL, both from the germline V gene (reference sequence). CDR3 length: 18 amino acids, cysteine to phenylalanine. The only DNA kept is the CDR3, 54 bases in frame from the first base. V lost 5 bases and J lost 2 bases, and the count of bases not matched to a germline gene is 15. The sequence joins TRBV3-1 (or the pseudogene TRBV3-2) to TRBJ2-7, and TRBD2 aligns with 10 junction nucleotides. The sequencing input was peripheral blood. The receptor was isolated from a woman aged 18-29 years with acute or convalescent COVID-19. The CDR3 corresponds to CASSCNNCTGTSAYEQYF. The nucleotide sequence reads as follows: TGTGCCAGCAGCTGCAATAACTGTACCGGGACTAGCGCCTACGAGCAGTACTTC.